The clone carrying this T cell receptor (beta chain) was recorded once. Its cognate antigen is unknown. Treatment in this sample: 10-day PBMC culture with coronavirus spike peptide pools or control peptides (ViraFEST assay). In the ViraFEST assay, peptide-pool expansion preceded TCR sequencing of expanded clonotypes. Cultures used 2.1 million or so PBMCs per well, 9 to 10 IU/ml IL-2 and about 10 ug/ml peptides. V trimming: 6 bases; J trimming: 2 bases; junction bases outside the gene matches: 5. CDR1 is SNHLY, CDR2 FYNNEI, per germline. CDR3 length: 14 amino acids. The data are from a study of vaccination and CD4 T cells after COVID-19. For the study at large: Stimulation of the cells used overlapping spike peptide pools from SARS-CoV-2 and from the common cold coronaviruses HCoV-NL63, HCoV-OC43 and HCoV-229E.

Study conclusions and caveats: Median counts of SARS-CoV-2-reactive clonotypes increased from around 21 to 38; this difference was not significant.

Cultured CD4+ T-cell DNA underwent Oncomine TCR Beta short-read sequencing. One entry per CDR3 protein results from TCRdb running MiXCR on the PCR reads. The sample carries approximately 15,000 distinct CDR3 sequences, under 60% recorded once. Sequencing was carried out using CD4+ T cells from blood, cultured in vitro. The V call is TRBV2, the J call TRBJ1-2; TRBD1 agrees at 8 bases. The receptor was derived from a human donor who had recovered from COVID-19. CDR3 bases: TGTGCCAGCAGGGCCAGACAGGGGAACTATGGCTACACCTTC. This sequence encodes CASRARQGNYGYTF.